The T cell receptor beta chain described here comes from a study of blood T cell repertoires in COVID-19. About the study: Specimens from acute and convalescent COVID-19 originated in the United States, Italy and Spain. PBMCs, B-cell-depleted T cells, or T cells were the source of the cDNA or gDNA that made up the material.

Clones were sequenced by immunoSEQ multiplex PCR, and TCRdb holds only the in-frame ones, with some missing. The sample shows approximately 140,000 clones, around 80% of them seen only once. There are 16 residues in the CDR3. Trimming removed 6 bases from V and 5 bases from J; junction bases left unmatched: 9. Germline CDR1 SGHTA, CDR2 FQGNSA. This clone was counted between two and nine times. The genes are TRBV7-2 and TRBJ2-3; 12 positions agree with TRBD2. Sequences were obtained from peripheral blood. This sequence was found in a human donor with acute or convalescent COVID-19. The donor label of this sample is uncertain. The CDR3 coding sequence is TGTGCCAGCAGGGTGCTAGCGGGGGGGTTTGGAGATACGCAGTATTTT. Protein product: CASRVLAGGFGDTQYF.